This T cell receptor beta chain was obtained from a study of blood T cell repertoires in COVID-19. In the authors' workflow: From reference gene primer amplification, estimates of nucleated cell counts were derived. Data came from immunoSEQ multiplex PCR; TCRdb stores just in-frame clones and leaves some out. V, J and clone size were drawn from that table, and D and trimming were deduced from the DNA. This table holds 260,000 or so clones, about 87% found once. Germline lookup yields CDR1 SGHNT and CDR2 YENEEA. V dropped 4 bases and J dropped 5 bases, with 8 bases sitting between them. The CDR3 has 13 residues.

The sequence derives from a young woman with acute COVID-19. V gene TRBV11-3 combines with J gene TRBJ2-2, with TRBD1 as a possible D gene (6 bases). Material: PBMCs or T cells enriched from blood (not recorded which). CDR3 bases: TGTGCCAGCAGCTCCAGGGGAACCGGGGAGCTGTTTTTT. The encoded protein is CASSSRGTGELFF.